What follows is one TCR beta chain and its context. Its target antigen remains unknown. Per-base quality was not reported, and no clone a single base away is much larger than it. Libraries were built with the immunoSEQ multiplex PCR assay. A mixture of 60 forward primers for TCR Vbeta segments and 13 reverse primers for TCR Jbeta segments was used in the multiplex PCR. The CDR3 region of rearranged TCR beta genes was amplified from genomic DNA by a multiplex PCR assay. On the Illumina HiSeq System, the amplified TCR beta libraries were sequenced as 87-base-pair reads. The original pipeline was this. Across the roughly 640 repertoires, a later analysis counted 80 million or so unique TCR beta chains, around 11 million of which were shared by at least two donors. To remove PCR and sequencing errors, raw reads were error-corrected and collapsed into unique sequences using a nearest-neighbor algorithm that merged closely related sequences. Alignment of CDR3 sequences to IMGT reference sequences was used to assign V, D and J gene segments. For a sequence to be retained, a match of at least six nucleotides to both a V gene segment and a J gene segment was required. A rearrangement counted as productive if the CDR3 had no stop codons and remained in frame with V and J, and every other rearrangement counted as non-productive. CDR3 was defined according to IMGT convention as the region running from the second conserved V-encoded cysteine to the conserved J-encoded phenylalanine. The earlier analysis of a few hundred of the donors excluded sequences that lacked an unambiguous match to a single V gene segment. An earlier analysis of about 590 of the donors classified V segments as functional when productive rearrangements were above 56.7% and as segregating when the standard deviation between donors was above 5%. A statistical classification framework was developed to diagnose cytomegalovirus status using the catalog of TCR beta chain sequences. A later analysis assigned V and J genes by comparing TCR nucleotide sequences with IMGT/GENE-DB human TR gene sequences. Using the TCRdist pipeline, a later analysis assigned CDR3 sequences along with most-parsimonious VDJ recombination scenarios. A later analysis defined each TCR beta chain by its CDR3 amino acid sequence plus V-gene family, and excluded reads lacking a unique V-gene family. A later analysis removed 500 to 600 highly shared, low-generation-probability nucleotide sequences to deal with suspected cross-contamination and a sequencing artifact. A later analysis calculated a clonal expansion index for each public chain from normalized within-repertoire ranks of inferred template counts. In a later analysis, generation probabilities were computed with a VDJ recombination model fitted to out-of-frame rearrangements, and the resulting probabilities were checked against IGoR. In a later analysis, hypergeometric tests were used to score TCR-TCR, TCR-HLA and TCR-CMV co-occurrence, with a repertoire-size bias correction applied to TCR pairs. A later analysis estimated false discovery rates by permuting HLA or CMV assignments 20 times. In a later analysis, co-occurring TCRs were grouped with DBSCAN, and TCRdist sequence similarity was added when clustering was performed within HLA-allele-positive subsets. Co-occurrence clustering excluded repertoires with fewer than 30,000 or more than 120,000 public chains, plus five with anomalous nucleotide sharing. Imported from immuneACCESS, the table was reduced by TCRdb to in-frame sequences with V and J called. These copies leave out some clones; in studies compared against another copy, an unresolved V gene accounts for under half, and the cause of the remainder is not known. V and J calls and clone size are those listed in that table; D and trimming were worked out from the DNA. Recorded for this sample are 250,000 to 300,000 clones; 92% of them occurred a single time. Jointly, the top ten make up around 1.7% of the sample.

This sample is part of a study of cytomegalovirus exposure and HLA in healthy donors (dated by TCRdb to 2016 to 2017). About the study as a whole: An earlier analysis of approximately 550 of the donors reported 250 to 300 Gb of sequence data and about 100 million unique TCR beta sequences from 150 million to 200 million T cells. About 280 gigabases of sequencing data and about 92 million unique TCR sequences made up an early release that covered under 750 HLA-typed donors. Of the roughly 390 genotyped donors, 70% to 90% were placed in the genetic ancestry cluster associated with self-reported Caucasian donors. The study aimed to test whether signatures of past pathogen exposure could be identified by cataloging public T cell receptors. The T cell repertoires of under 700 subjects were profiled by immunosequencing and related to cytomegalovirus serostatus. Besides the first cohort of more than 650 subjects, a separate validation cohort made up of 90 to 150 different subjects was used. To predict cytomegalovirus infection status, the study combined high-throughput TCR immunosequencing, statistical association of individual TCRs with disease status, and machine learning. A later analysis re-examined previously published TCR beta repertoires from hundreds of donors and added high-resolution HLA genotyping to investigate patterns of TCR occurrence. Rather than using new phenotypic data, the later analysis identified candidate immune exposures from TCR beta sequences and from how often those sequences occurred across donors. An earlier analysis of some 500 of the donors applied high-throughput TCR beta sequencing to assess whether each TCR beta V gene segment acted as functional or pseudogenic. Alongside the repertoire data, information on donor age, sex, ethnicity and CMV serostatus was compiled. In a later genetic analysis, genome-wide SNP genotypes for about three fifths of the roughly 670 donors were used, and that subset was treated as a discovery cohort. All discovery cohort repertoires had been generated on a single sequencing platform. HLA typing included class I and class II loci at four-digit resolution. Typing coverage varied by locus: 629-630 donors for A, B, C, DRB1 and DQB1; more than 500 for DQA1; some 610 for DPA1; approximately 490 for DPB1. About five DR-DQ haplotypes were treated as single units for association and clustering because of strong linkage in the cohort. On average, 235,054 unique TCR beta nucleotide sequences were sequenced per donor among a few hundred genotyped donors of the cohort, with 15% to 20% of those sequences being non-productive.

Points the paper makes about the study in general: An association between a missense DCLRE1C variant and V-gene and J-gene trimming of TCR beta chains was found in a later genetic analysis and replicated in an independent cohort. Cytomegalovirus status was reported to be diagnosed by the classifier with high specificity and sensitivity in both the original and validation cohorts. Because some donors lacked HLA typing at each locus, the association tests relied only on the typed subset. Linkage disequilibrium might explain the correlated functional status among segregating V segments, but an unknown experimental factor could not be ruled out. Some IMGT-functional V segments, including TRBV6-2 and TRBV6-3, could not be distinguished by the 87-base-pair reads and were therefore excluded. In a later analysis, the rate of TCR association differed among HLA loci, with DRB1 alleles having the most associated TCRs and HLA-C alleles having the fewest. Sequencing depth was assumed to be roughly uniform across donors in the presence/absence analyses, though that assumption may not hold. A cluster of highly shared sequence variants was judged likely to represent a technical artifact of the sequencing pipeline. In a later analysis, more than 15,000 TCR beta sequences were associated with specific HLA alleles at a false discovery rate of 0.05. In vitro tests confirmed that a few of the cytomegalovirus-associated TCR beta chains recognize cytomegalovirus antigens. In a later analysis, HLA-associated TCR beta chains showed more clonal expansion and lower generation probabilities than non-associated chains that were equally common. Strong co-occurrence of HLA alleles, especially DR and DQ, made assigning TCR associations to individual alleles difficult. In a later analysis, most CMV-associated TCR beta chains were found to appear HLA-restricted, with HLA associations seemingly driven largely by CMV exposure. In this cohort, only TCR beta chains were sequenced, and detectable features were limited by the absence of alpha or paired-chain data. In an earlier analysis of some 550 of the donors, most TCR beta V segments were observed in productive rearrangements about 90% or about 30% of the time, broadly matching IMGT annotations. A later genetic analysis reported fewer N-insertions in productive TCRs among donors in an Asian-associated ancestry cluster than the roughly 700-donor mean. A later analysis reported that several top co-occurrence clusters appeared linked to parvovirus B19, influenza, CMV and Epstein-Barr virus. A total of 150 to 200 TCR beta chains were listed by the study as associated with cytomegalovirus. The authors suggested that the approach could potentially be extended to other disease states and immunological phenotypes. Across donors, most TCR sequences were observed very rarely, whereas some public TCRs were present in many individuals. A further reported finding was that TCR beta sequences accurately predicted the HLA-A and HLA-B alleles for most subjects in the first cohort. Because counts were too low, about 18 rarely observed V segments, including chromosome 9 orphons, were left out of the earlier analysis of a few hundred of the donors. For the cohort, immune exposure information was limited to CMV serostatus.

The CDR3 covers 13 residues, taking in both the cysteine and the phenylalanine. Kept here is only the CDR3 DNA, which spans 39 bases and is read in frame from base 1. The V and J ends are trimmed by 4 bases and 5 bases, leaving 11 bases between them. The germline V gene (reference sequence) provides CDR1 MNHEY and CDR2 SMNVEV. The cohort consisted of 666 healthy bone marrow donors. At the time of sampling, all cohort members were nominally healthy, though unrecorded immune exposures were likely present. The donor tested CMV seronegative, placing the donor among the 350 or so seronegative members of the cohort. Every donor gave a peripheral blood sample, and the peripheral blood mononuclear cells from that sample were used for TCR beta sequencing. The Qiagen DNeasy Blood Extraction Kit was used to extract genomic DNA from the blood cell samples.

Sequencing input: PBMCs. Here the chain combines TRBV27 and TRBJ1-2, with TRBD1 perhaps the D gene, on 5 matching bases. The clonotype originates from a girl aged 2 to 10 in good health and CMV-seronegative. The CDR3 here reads CASSSTGFYGYTF. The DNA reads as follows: TGTGCCAGCAGTTCAACAGGCTTTTATGGCTACACCTTC.